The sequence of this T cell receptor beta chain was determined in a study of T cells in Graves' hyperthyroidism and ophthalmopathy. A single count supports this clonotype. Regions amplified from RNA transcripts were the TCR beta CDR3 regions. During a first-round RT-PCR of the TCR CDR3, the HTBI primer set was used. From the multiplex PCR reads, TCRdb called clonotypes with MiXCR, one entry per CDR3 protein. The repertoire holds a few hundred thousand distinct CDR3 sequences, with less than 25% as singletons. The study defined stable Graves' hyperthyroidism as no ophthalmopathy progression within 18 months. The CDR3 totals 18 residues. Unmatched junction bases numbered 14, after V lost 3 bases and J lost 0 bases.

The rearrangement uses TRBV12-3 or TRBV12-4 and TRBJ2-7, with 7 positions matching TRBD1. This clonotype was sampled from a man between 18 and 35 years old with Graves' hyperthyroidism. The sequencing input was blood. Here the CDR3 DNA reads TGTGCCAGCAGTTTGGGGGACAGATTCGTTTCCAGCTCCTACGAGCAGTACTTC. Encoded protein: CASSLGDRFVSSSYEQYF.